The clone carrying this T cell receptor beta chain was detected only a few times. The target antigen is unknown. The junction had 15 bases not matched to a gene; V was cut back by 4 bases and J by 2 bases. CDR1 is DFQATT, CDR2 SNEGSKA, per germline (reference sequence). The CDR3 covers 17 residues. This sample is drawn from a study of T cells after yellow fever vaccination. Study findings and constraints: Abundant clonotypes (contaminants from the bulk population) could be present in FACS-sorted repertoires. It was a small share of clonotypes that appeared in both CD4 and CD8 compartments. Clones that expanded after primary vaccination mostly reappeared after the booster (96% CD4, 88% CD8).

UMIs and a universal primer site were added when TCR cDNA was made by 5'RACE template switching. TCRdb independently ran MiXCR on the 5' RACE reads; one entry per CDR3 protein. The data contain a few hundred thousand distinct CDR3 sequences, roughly 8.6% of them singletons. V gene TRBV20-1 combines with J gene TRBJ2-3, with TRBD2 identical over 7 bases. Sequencing was performed on PBMCs, taken roughly 46 days after the first yellow fever vaccination. The receptor was derived from a man aged 18-30 years who received the YFV17D yellow fever vaccine. The CDR3 sequence is CSATVPGLLPPTDTQYF. The CDR3 region has the DNA TGCAGTGCTACAGTCCCGGGACTACTACCCCCCACAGATACGCAGTATTTT.